This T cell receptor beta chain was obtained from a study of cytomegalovirus exposure and HLA in healthy donors. TCRdb keeps only in-frame clones here, not all; method: immunoSEQ multiplex PCR. The profile shows fewer than 85,000 clones, 95% to 97% of them singletons. Study outcomes and limitations: That first-cohort TCR clusters tended to co-occur in the roughly 130 validation repertoires was found in a later analysis.

The CDR3 covers 17 residues. Germline V gene sequence: CDR1 SGHNT, CDR2 YYREEE (reference sequence). After removal of 0 bases from V and 8 bases from J, the junction contained 14 bases not matched to a gene. A remark on this clone: The antigen remains undetermined.

J is TRBJ2-1 and V is TRBV5-4; 7 bases agree with TRBD2. Sequenced input: PBMCs. The sequence was collected from a woman under 30 in good health and CMV-seronegative. This CDR3 is CASSLVVAGPITDEQFF. CDR3 coding DNA: TGTGCCAGCAGCTTGGTGGTAGCGGGCCCAATCACGGATGAGCAGTTCTTC. Supplemented by reference TRBV5-4 and TRBJ2-1, the full variable domain reads ETGVTQSPTHLIKTRGQQVTLRCSSQSGHNTVSWYQQALGQGPQFIFQYYREEENGRGNFPPRFSGLQFPNYSSELNVNALELDDSALYLCASSLVVAGPITDEQFFGPGTRLTVL.